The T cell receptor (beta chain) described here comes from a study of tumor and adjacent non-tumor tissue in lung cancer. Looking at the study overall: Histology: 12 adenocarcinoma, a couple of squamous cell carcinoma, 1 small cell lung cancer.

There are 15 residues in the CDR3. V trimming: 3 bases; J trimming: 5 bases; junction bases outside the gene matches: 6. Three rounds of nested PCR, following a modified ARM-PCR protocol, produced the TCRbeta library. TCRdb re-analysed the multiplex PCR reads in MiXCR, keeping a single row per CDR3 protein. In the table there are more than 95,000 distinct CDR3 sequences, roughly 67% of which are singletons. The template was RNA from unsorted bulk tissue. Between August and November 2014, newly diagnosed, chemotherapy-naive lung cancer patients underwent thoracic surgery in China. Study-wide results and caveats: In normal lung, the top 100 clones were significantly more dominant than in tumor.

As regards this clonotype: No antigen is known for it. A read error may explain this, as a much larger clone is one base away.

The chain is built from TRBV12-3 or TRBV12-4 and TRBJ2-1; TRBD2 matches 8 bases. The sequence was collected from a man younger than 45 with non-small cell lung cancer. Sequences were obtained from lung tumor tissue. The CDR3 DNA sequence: TGTGCCAGCAGTTTCAGGCGGACTAGCCACAATGAGCAGTTCTTC. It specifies CASSFRRTSHNEQFF.